These 23 T cell receptor beta chains were all obtained from the same sample, sequenced in a study of T cells in Graves' hyperthyroidism and ophthalmopathy. What was amplified from RNA transcripts were TCR beta CDR3 regions. The HTBI primer set drove a first-round RT-PCR of the TCR CDR3. MiXCR was run by TCRdb on the multiplex PCR reads, yielding one entry per CDR3 protein. Among some 350,000 distinct CDR3 sequences listed, around 16% were seen once. The sequenced sample was blood. The source is a woman under 30 with Graves' hyperthyroidism that later progressed to Graves' ophthalmopathy.

In its sample, this clonotype was seen many times. The chain has TRBV20-1 and TRBJ1-6; D is uncertain. The V gene lost 3 bases and the J gene lost 0 bases, with 9 bases spanning the gap. CDR3 length equals 15 residues. Germline values: CDR1 DFQATT, CDR2 SNEGSKA (reference sequence). CDR3 residues: CSASQDSSYNSPLHF. Written as DNA, the CDR3 is TGCAGTGCTAGCCAGGATAGCTCCTATAATTCACCCCTCCACTTT.

This clonotype was picked up a small number of times. This chain uses TRBV24-1 with TRBJ2-1, with D possibly being TRBD1 or TRBD2 (5 bases each). The V gene lost 2 bases and the J gene lost 9 bases, with 16 bases spanning the gap. The CDR3 contains 15 residues. The germline gives CDR1 KGHDR, CDR2 SFDVKD. CDR3 nucleotides: TGTGCCACCAGTGATTACCCGGGACGCCATTCTGAGCAGTTCTTC. Translating it yields CATSDYPGRHSEQFF.

The table lists this clonotype with a count of one. With a much larger clone just one base away, this may be a read error. The chain carries TRBV2 and TRBJ2-7; D possibly corresponds to TRBD1 (6 bases). Germline V CDR1 and CDR2: SNHLY, FYNNEI. Trimming removed 7 bases from V and 2 bases from J, with 9 bases in between. The CDR3 has 12 amino acids. CDR3 sequence: CASTQGTYEQYF. The DNA of the CDR3 is TGTGCCAGCACACAGGGAACCTACGAGCAGTACTTC.

The sample holds many counts of this clonotype. The gene calls are TRBV28 and TRBJ2-3; 11 bases align to TRBD2. There are 20 residues in the CDR3. With V trimmed by 3 bases and J by 3 bases, 17 bases remained unmatched. The V gene's germline CDR1 is MDHEN and CDR2 SYDVKM. CDR3 nucleotide sequence: TGTGCCAGCAGTTTTGAGGGGGACCTTGCTAGCGGGAGGTTTACAGATACGCAGTATTTT. This codes for CASSFEGDLASGRFTDTQYF. Using reference TRBV28 and TRBJ2-3 for the parts outside the CDR3, the full variable domain is DVKVTQSSRYLVKRTGEKVFLECVQDMDHENMFWYRQDPGLGLRLIYFSYDVKMKEKGDIPEGYSVSREKKERFSLILESASTNQTSMYLCASSFEGDLASGRFTDTQYFGPGTRLTVL.

The rearrangement links TRBV20-1 to TRBJ1-6; D may be TRBD1 (6 bases). There are 11 residues in the CDR3. The germline CDR1 and CDR2 sequences are DFQATT and SNEGSKA (reference sequence). The V end was cut by 6 bases, the J end by 9 bases, with 9 bases between. The CDR3 DNA is TGCAGTGCAGGGGGTGGTTCACCCCTCCACTTT. It yields the protein CSAGGGSPLHF.

Worth noting for this clonotype: Given a much more abundant clone one base away, this may be a read error. This CDR3 is CASRTGFFPGYTF. The CDR3 DNA follows: TGTGCCAGCCGTACAGGGTTTTTCCCCGGCTACACCTTC. The chain recombines TRBV28 with TRBJ1-2; D possibly corresponds to TRBD1 (6 bases). The CDR3 contains 13 residues. CDR1 is MDHEN and CDR2 is SYDVKM in the germline V gene. With 8 bases removed from V and 8 bases from J, the gap between germline ends came to 18 bases.

V gene TRBV6-5 combines with J gene TRBJ1-2, with TRBD1 identical over 8 bases. CDR1 MNHEY and CDR2 SVGAGI come from the germline V gene. The CDR3 is 17 residues long. The J segment lost 5 bases and the V segment lost 2 bases, leaving 13 bases of the junction unmatched. CDR3 DNA sequence: TGTGCCAGCAGTTACAACCAGGGGGCCGGAATGAAGTATGGCTACACCTTC. Protein product: CASSYNQGAGMKYGYTF.

This clonotype has a handful of counts. J is TRBJ2-7 and V is TRBV28, with D maybe TRBD1 (6 bases). Germline assignment: CDR1 MDHEN and CDR2 SYDVKM. V was clipped by 6 bases and J by 2 bases, with 20 bases between them. The CDR3 has 16 amino acids. The CDR3 coding sequence is TGTGCCAGCAGCCCACCGGGACACGAACCAACCTACGAGCAGTACTTC. This codes for CASSPPGHEPTYEQYF.

On this clonotype itself: This clone may be a read error of a much larger clone one base away. V gene TRBV7-2 combines with J gene TRBJ1-1; the D gene is possibly TRBD1 (6 bases). This CDR3 is 18 amino acids long. Looked up from germline, CDR1 is SGHTA and CDR2 is FQGNSA. Trimming removed 8 bases at V and 1 base at J, with 26 bases between. The DNA of the CDR3 is TGTGCCAGCGTTCACTCATTACTAGGGGGGAGTCAGAACACTGAAGCTTTCTTT. It is translated as CASVHSLLGGSQNTEAFF.

The V and J genes are TRBV19 and TRBJ2-1; TRBD2 matches at 7 bases. CDR3 length: 17 amino acids. CDR1 is LNHDA, CDR2 SQIVND, per germline (reference sequence). V gave up 3 bases and J gave up 6 bases; unmatched junction bases: 14. CDR3 nucleotide sequence: TGTGCCAGTAGTATGGTAGGACTAGTCTACCAAATCAATGAGCAGTTCTTC. Translated: CASSMVGLVYQINEQFF.

A note on this clonotype: Since a much larger clone is just one base distant, this may be a read error. V usage is TRBV9 and J usage is TRBJ2-7; TRBD1 aligns across 8 bases. Germline CDR1 reads SGDLS; CDR2 reads YYNGEE. The CDR3 consists of 16 residues. With V trimmed by 4 bases and J by 1 base, 10 bases remained unmatched. The CDR3 DNA follows: TGTGCCAGCAGCATCGGGACAGGAGAACTTTCCTACGAGCAGTACTTC. Encoded protein: CASSIGTGELSYEQYF.

This clonotype has at least ten counts. The rearrangement uses TRBV5-8 and TRBJ1-2; possibly TRBD1 for D (5 bases). The CDR3 loop spans 15 amino acids. V gave up 1 base and J gave up 6 bases, with 16 bases separating them. Per germline, CDR1 SGHTS and CDR2 YDEGEE. CDR3 nucleotide sequence: TGTGCCAGCAGCTTGTTACGGACCGGGGCTAATGGCTACACCTTC. It encodes CASSLLRTGANGYTF. The whole variable domain, remainder taken from reference TRBV5-8 and TRBJ1-2, is EAGVTQSPTHLIKTRGQQATLRCSPISGHTSVYWYQQALGLGLQFLLWYDEGEERNRGNFPPRFSGRQFPNYSSELNVNALELEDSALYLCASSLLRTGANGYTFGSGTRLTVV.

This clonotype was observed many times. This chain connects TRBV10-3 to TRBJ1-1, with TRBD1 matching over 8 bases. J was trimmed by 2 bases and V by 6 bases; bases with no gene match: 5. CDR1 is ENHRY, CDR2 SYGVKD, per germline. CDR3 length: 14 amino acids. The CDR3 sequence: CAIRLTGDNTEAFF. In DNA form, the CDR3 reads TGTGCCATCAGGTTGACAGGGGACAACACTGAAGCTTTCTTT.

The V gene is TRBV20-1, the J gene TRBJ2-7, with D maybe TRBD2 (6 bases). The CDR3 covers 13 residues. V was pared by 6 bases and J by 2 bases, with 14 bases between. Germline CDR1 reads DFQATT; CDR2 reads SNEGSKA (reference sequence). CDR3: CSADRDSTYEQYF. The CDR3 coding sequence is TGCAGTGCGGACCGGGACTCAACCTACGAGCAGTACTTC.

The chain combines TRBV19 with TRBJ2-4; 9 positions match TRBD2. The length of the CDR3 is 15 residues. CDR1 is LNHDA and CDR2 is SQIVND in the germline V gene (reference sequence). J was trimmed by 9 bases and V by 7 bases; bases with no gene match: 13. The CDR3 sequence is CASKSQLAGRGIQYF. The DNA of the CDR3 is TGTGCCAGTAAAAGCCAGCTAGCGGGAAGAGGCATTCAGTACTTC.

This clonotype was seen repeatedly, ten times or more. The chain links TRBV6-1 to TRBJ2-7; D is ambiguous. The CDR3 runs to 13 residues. The V end lost 6 bases, the J end lost 4 bases, and 13 bases lay between the germline ends. The germline gives CDR1 MNHNS, CDR2 SASEGT. CDR3 bases: TGTGCCAGCAGCCACAACCACGGTTACGAGCAGTACTTC. Translated, it gives CASSHNHGYEQYF.

This clonotype appeared many times. The rearrangement links TRBV27 to TRBJ2-1; D not certain. This CDR3 has 12 amino acids. The germline V and J ends were trimmed by 5 bases and 4 bases, with 6 bases remaining between them. Germline CDR1 and CDR2: MNHEY and SMNVEV (reference sequence). CDR3 coding DNA: TGTGCCAGCAGTACGAATTACAATGAGCAGTTCTTC. It yields the protein CASSTNYNEQFF.

Turning to this clonotype: A much more abundant neighbour one base away suggests this may be a read error. The chain's CDR3 is CASSFPGGNQPQHF. DNA of the CDR3: TGTGCCAGCAGCTTTCCCGGTGGTAATCAGCCCCAGCATTTT. The rearrangement joins TRBV7-9 to TRBJ1-5; no clear D gene. This CDR3 is 14 amino acids long. V was trimmed by 3 bases and J by 4 bases, leaving 10 bases between them. Germline CDR1 reads SEHNR; CDR2 reads FQNEAQ (reference sequence).

This clonotype has a count of ten or more. V and J are TRBV27 and TRBJ1-1; tentatively, D is TRBD1 (6 bases). Germline CDR1 is MNHEY and CDR2 is SMNVEV (reference sequence). Trimming shortened V by 6 bases and J by 4 bases, and 15 bases separated the two germline ends. This CDR3 comprises 14 residues. The CDR3 here is CASRPQGGGTEAFF. CDR3 coding DNA: TGTGCCAGCAGACCACAGGGAGGGGGCACTGAAGCTTTCTTT.

In this sample, this clonotype turned up a few times. The chain couples TRBV20-1 to TRBJ2-5; TRBD2 matches at 16 bases. Germline V CDR1 and CDR2: DFQATT, SNEGSKA (reference sequence). This CDR3 has 13 residues. The CDR3 spells CIGTSGRAETQYF. CDR3 nucleotide sequence: TGCATTGGGACTAGCGGGAGGGCCGAGACCCAGTACTTC.

This clonotype was found a few times. The germline gene is not matched at one end of the junction; a read error may be the cause. The gene calls are TRBV7-2 and TRBJ2-2; no firm D call. The V gene's germline CDR1 is SGHTA and CDR2 FQGNSA. There are 14 residues in the CDR3. DNA for the CDR3: TGTGCCAGCAGCCATTTGGGGAACGCCGGGGAGCTGTTTTTT. Translated, it gives CASSHLGNAGELFF. Based on the CDR3 plus reference TRBV7-2 and TRBJ2-2, the full variable domain is GAGVSQSPSNKVTEKGKDVELRCDPISGHTALYWYRQSLGQGLEFLIYFQGNSAPDKSGLPSDRFSAERTGGSVSTLTIQRTQQEDSAVYLCASSHLGNAGELFFGEGSRLTVL.

This clonotype was seen ten or more times. This chain joins TRBV6-2 or TRBV6-3 and TRBJ1-1, with D unclear. CDR3 length: 15 amino acids. Germline-derived CDR1 and CDR2 are MNHEY and SVGEGT. V lost 8 bases and J 1 base, leaving 17 bases between the germline ends. DNA for the CDR3: TGTGCCAGCCGCCACCACGGGCGAAGGAACACTGAAGCTTTCTTT. Protein: CASRHHGRRNTEAFF.

This clonotype was picked up many times. The rearrangement uses TRBV28 and TRBJ2-5; tentatively, D is TRBD2 (6 bases). Germline-derived CDR1 and CDR2 are MDHEN and SYDVKM. There are 15 residues in the CDR3. Trimming stripped 3 bases from V and 4 bases from J, with 15 bases between. CDR3 sequence reads: CASSFGWGDGETQYF. The CDR3 DNA is TGTGCCAGCAGTTTCGGCTGGGGGGACGGAGAGACCCAGTACTTC.